The 17 T cell receptor beta chains given below trace back to one sample, sequenced in a study of T cell repertoires in cytomegalovirus infection. No antigens are known for them. TCRdb re-derived calls from the reads in MiXCR, one entry per CDR3 protein. The sample has 110,000 or so distinct CDR3 sequences, around 28% seen once. The sample here was CD8+ T cells from cultured PBMCs, taken from culture after CMV antigen stimulation. Receptors were obtained from a human donor in good health (CMV status not recorded). Some clones in this sample may be carry-over from other donors' samples.

The rearrangement uses TRBV27 and TRBJ2-7; 13 bases agree with TRBD2. The CDR3 covers 14 residues. Germline CDR1 reads MNHEY; CDR2 reads SMNVEV (reference sequence). Losses at the gene ends were 6 bases for V and 6 bases for J; bases not matched to a gene: 5. The DNA for the CDR3 is TGTGCCAGCAGCTTTGGGACTAGCGGGGTCGAGCAGTACTTC. Residues: CASSFGTSGVEQYF.

This sequence joins TRBV7-9 and TRBJ2-1; 10 bases map to TRBD1. This CDR3 has 13 amino acids. V was pared by 5 bases and J by 7 bases, with 2 bases of the junction left unmatched. The V gene's germline CDR1 is SEHNR and CDR2 FQNEAQ (reference sequence). This chain's CDR3 is CASSAGQGNEQFF. The DNA for the CDR3 is TGTGCCAGCAGCGCGGGACAGGGGAATGAGCAGTTCTTC.

This chain links TRBV7-2 with TRBJ2-5, with 12 bases aligning to TRBD2. This CDR3 region has 17 residues. Per the germline V gene, CDR1 is SGHTA and CDR2 is FQGNSA. V lost 3 bases, J lost 4 bases, and 9 bases stayed unmatched. CDR3 bases: TGTGCCAGCAGCTTGACTAGCGGGGGACACCCAAGAGAGACCCAGTACTTC. It codes for CASSLTSGGHPRETQYF.

The V call is TRBV27, the J call TRBJ2-5; D ambiguous. Germline V gene data show CDR1 as MNHEY and CDR2 as SMNVEV (reference sequence). The germline V and J ends were trimmed by 6 bases and 2 bases, with 10 bases remaining between them. There are 13 residues in the CDR3. The CDR3 DNA sequence: TGTGCCAGCAGACCACGGTTACAAGAGACCCAGTACTTC. Translating gives CASRPRLQETQYF.

V usage is TRBV7-9 and J usage is TRBJ1-1; TRBD1 is a possible D gene (5 bases). This CDR3 is 13 amino acids long. Germline CDR1 and CDR2: SEHNR and FQNEAQ (reference sequence). Trimming took 8 bases from V and 4 from J, leaving 14 bases between them. CDR3 protein: CASPDSRGTEAFF. Here the CDR3 DNA reads TGTGCCAGCCCCGACAGTAGGGGCACTGAAGCTTTCTTT.

This rearrangement joins TRBV12-3 or TRBV12-4 to TRBJ2-1; 8 nucleotides agree with TRBD1. This CDR3 contains 15 residues. Losses at the gene ends were 4 bases for V and 7 bases for J; bases not matched to a gene: 9. Written as DNA, the CDR3 is TGTGCCAGCAGTTCGATGCAGGGGGCGGGGAATGAGCAGTTCTTC. Protein product: CASSSMQGAGNEQFF.

V usage is TRBV7-2 and J usage is TRBJ2-3; 10 positions agree with TRBD2. With 1 base clipped from V and 6 bases from J, the junction kept 10 bases outside the gene matches. The CDR3 is 17 amino acids. The germline gives CDR1 SGHTA, CDR2 FQGNSA. The chain's CDR3 is CASSLEAAGGPIDTQYF. The CDR3 DNA follows: TGTGCCAGCAGCTTAGAGGCAGCGGGGGGGCCCATCGATACGCAGTATTTT.

This clonotype was seen only a few times. The chain uses TRBV7-6 and TRBJ2-3; the D is unclear. In germline, CDR1 is SGHVS, CDR2 FNYEAQ. CDR3 length equals 14 residues. Trimming stripped 1 base from V and 2 bases from J, with 7 bases between. CDR3 coding DNA: TGTGCCAGCAGCTTAGAGGGCCCCACAGATACGCAGTATTTT. The encoded protein is CASSLEGPTDTQYF.

This clonotype was recorded once. The rearrangement links TRBV12-3 or TRBV12-4 to TRBJ1-1, with 7 bases matching TRBD1. Losses at the gene ends were 6 bases for V and 4 bases for J; bases not matched to a gene: 8. This CDR3 is built from 14 residues. The CDR3: CASSNLQGPTEAFF. Here the CDR3 DNA reads TGTGCCAGCAGCAACTTACAGGGGCCCACTGAAGCTTTCTTT.

The genes are TRBV6-6 and TRBJ2-5, with D possibly matching TRBD1 (5 bases). The CDR3 is 15 amino acids. With 4 bases removed from V and 5 bases from J, the gap between germline ends came to 17 bases. Per the germline V gene, CDR1 is MNHNY and CDR2 is SVGAGI (reference sequence). As DNA, the CDR3 is TGTGCCAGCAGTTCTACGGAAGGGGTGATGGAGACCCAGTACTTC. Encoded protein: CASSSTEGVMETQYF.

The J gene is TRBJ1-1, the V gene TRBV5-1, with D unclear. V lost 4 bases and J 3 bases, leaving 13 bases between the germline ends. Germline values: CDR1 SGHRS, CDR2 YFSETQ. The CDR3 contains 14 residues. CDR3 coding DNA: TGCGCCAGCAGCCTATCCGACGGGTACACTGAAGCTTTCTTT. Translating gives CASSLSDGYTEAFF.

The genes are TRBV2 and TRBJ1-1, with a tentative D call TRBD1 (6 bases). This CDR3 region has 15 residues. The V end lost 5 bases, the J end lost 0 bases, and 13 bases lay between the germline ends. Germline CDR1 and CDR2: SNHLY and FYNNEI. The CDR3 DNA reads TGTGCCAGCAGTAGGGGGACGGCTCTGAACACTGAAGCTTTCTTT. The encoded protein is CASSRGTALNTEAFF.

The J gene is TRBJ1-4, the V gene TRBV4-1; D not certain. This CDR3 contains 15 residues. Trimming removed 4 bases at V and 6 bases at J, with 15 bases between. The germline V gene encodes CDR1 MGHRA and CDR2 YSYEKL. The CDR3: CASSPDVSQDEKLFF. Written as DNA, the CDR3 is TGCGCCAGCAGCCCCGACGTGTCGCAGGATGAAAAACTGTTTTTT.

This clonotype was counted many times. V and J are TRBV7-8 and TRBJ2-7; TRBD2 is a possible D gene (5 bases). Germline values: CDR1 SGHVS, CDR2 FQNEAQ. V lost 6 bases to trimming and J lost 2 bases, with 14 bases between them. The CDR3 is made up of 14 amino acids. The CDR3 DNA reads as TGTGCCAGCAGTCCGAGCCCGAGGGCCTACGAGCAGTACTTC. This sequence encodes CASSPSPRAYEQYF.

This clonotype was counted ten times or more. The V gene is TRBV7-8, the J gene TRBJ2-3, with a possible D match to TRBD2 (6 bases). V was clipped by 5 bases and J by 0 bases, with 12 bases between them. Germline assignment: CDR1 SGHVS and CDR2 FQNEAQ. There are 15 residues in the CDR3. DNA for the CDR3: TGTGCCAGCAGCGGTAGCGGTACTAGCACAGATACGCAGTATTTT. Its protein product is CASSGSGTSTDTQYF. Complete variable domain (other parts from reference TRBV7-8 and TRBJ2-3): GAGVSQSPRYKVAKRGQDVALRCDPISGHVSLFWYQQALGQGPEFLTYFQNEAQLDKSGLPSDRFFAERPEGSVSTLKIQRTQQEDSAVYLCASSGSGTSTDTQYFGPGTRLTVL.

This clonotype was counted at least ten times. This chain uses TRBV4-1 with TRBJ1-4, with 8 bases that match TRBD1. Germline CDR1 and CDR2: MGHRA and YSYEKL. The CDR3 is made up of 14 amino acids. Trimming cost V 3 bases and J 10 bases; bases outside gene matches: 7. CDR3: CASSHPGTGRKLFF. CDR3 DNA: TGCGCCAGCAGCCATCCGGGGACAGGTCGAAAACTGTTTTTT.

This clonotype was counted at least ten times. The chain employs TRBV28 and TRBJ2-7, with TRBD2 identical over 11 bases. The germline CDR1 and CDR2 sequences are MDHEN and SYDVKM. The CDR3 sequence is 18 residues long. Trimming at V came to 5 bases and at J to 0 bases, leaving 12 bases not matched to a gene. CDR3 nucleotides: TGTGCCAGCAGTCCCTCCGACGGTAGCGGGGGGGACTCCTACGAGCAGTACTTC. This encodes CASSPSDGSGGDSYEQYF.